This note documents a single T cell receptor beta chain sequence. Antigen unknown. The entry originates in a study of cytomegalovirus exposure and HLA in healthy donors. Study results and limitations: The study put under 200 TCR beta chains on its list as cytomegalovirus-associated.

Repertoires were generated with immunoSEQ multiplex PCR, while TCRdb's copy carries only in-frame clones and drops some. The sample contains about 88,000 clones, less than 90% of which appear only once. This CDR3 comprises 17 residues. After removal of 4 bases from V and 1 base from J, the junction contained 9 bases not matched to a gene. Germline V gene sequence: CDR1 MDHEN, CDR2 SYDVKM. The genes are TRBV28 and TRBJ2-7, with 11 bases that match TRBD1. The clonotype was recovered from a woman in her late teens or twenties in good health and CMV-seropositive. Sequencing used PBMCs. The chain's CDR3 is CASSSTRDRGASYEQYF. CDR3 coding DNA: TGTGCCAGCAGTTCTACTCGGGACAGGGGGGCTTCCTACGAGCAGTACTTC.